This TCR beta chain appears in the sequencing data of a study of regulatory T cells in long-lasting Graves disease. Study-level background: Antithyroid drug use was under 3 months in newly diagnosed Graves' patients.

Trimming cost V 2 bases and J 8 bases, with 6 bases left between them. Germline V CDR1 and CDR2: MNHGY, SVAAGI. The CDR3 extends over 11 amino acids. This clonotype was seen ten or more times. Through Arm-PCR of CDR3 regions and iRepertoire HTBI primers, TCR beta libraries were built. TCRdb recomputed calls from the multiplex PCR reads with MiXCR, one row per CDR3 protein. Here the sample spans about 440,000 distinct CDR3 sequences, around 17% being singletons. Time point here: newly diagnosed GD, antithyroid drugs for less than 3 months. There was RNA extracted from PBMCs, and the TCR library was made from it. Separately, the same data were catalogued under a study of T cells in Graves' hyperthyroidism and ophthalmopathy. As that report states: Researchers ran a first-round RT-PCR on the TCR CDR3 using the HTBI primer set.

This specimen consisted of peripheral blood mononuclear cells (PBMCs), obtained at new diagnosis, from a patient treated with antithyroid drugs. The sequence was obtained from a woman in her twenties or thirties with Graves disease. V gene TRBV6-9 combines with J gene TRBJ1-2; a possible D gene is TRBD1 (5 bases). The CDR3 is CASSYQGGYTF. CDR3 nucleotides: TGTGCCAGCAGTTATCAGGGCGGCTACACCTTC.